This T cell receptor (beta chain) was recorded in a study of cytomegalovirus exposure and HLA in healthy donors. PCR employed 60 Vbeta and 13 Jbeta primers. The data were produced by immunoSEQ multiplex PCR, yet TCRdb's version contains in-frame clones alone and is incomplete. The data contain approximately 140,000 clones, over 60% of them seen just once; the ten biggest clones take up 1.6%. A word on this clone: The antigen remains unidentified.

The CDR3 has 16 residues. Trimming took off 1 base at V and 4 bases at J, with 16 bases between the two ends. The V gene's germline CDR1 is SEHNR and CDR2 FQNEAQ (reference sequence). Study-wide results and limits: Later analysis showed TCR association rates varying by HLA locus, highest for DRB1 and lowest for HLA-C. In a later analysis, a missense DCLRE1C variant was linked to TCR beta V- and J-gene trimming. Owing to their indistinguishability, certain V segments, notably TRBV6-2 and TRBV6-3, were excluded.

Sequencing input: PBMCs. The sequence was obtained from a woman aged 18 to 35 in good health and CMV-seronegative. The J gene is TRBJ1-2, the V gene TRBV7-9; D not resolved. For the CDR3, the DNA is TGTGCCAGCAGCTTAGGGATGGTACAATCAGGCTATGGCTACACCTTC. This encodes CASSLGMVQSGYGYTF.